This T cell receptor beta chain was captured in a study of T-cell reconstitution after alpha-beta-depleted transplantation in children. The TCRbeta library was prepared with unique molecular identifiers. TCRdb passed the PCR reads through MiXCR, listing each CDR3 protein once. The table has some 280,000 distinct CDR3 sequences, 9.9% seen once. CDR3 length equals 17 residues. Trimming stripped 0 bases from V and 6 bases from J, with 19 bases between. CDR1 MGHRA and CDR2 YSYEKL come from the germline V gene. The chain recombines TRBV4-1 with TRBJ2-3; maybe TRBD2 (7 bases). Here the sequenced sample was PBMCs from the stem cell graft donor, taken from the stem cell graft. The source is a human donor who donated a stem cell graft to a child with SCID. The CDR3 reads CASSQDGSGGPADTQYF. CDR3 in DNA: TGCGCCAGCAGCCAAGATGGTTCCGGGGGGCCCGCGGATACGCAGTATTTT.